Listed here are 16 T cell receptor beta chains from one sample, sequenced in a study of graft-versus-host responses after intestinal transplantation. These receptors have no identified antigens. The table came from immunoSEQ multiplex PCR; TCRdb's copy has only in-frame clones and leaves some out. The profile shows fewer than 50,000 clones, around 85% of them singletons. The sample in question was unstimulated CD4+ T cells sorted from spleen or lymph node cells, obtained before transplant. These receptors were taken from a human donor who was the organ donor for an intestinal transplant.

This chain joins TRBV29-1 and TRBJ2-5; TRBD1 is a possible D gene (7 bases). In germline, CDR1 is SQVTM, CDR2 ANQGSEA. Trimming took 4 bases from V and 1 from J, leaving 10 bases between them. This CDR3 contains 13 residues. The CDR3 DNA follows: TGCAGCGTTGGCGGGGACAGCCAAGAGACCCAGTACTTC. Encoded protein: CSVGGDSQETQYF.

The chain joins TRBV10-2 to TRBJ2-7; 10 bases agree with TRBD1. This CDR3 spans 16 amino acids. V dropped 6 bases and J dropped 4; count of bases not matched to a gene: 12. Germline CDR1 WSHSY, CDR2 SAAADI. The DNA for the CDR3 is TGCGCCAGCAGGCGGGGACAGGGGAGGGCGTCGTACGAGCAGTACTTC. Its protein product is CASRRGQGRASYEQYF.

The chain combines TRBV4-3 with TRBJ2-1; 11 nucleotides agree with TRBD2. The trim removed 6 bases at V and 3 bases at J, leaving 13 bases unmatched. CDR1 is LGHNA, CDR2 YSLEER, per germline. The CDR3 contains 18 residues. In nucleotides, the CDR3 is TGCGCCAGCAGTCCCGGGACTAGCGGCGTTTTTTTCTACAATGAGCAGTTCTTC. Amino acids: CASSPGTSGVFFYNEQFF.

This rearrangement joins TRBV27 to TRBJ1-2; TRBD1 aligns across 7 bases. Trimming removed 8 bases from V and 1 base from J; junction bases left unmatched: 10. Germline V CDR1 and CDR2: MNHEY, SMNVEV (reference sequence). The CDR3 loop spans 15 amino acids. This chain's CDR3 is CASRVRQGGNYGYTF. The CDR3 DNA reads TGTGCCAGCCGGGTGCGACAGGGAGGTAACTATGGCTACACCTTC.

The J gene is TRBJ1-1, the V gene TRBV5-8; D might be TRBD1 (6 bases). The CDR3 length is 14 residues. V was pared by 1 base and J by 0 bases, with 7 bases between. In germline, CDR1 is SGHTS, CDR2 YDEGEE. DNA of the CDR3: TGTGCCAGCAGCTTGACAGGGATGAACACTGAAGCTTTCTTT. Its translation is CASSLTGMNTEAFF.

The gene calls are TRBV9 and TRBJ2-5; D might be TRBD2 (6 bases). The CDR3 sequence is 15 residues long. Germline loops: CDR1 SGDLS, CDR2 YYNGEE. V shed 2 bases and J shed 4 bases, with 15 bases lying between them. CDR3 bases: TGTGCCAGCAGCGTTGATCGGGGAGGAGGAGAGACCCAGTACTTC. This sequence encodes CASSVDRGGGETQYF.

The CDR3 region has the DNA TGTGCCAGCAGTTCTCCGGACAGGCACTATGGCTACACCTTC. It codes for CASSSPDRHYGYTF. The V call is TRBV6-6, the J call TRBJ1-2; 7 bases agree with TRBD1. Germline V gene data show CDR1 as MNHNY and CDR2 as SVGAGI (reference sequence). With 4 bases clipped from V and 3 bases from J, the junction kept 5 bases outside the gene matches. This CDR3 has 14 amino acids.

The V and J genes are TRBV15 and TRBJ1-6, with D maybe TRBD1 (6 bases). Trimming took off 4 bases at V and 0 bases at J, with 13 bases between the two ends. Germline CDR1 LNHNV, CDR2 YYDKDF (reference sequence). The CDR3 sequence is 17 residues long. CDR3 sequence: CATSTPGGGSYNSPLHF. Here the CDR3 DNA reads TGTGCCACCAGCACCCCAGGAGGGGGCTCCTATAATTCACCCCTCCACTTT.

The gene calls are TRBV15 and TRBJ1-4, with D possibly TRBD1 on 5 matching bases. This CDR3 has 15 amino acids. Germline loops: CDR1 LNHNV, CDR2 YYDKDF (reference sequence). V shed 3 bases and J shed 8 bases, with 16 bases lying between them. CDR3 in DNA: TGTGCCACCAGCAGTCCCTCCAGGGCTTGGGAAAAACTGTTTTTT. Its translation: CATSSPSRAWEKLFF.

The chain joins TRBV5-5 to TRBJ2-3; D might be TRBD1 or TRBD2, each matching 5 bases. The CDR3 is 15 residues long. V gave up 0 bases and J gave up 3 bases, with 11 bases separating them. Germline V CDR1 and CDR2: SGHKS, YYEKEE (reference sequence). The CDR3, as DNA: TGTGCCAGCAGCTTGGTTCCAGGGAGAACAGATACGCAGTATTTT. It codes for CASSLVPGRTDTQYF.

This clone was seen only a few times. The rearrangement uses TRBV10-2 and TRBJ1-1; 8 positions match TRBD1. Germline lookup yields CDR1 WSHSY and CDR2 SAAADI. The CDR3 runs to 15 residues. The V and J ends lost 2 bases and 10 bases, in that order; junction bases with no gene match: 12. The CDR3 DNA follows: TGCGCCAGCAGTGAGCCCGCGGACAGGGAGAGTCGAGCTTTCTTT. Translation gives CASSEPADRESRAFF.

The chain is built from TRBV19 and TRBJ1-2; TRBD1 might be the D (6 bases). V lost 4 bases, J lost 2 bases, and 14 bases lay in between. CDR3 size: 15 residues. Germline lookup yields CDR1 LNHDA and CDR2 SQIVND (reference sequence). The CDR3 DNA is TGTGCCAGTAGTAAGAGGACAGAACTAAACTATGGCTACACCTTC. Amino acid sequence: CASSKRTELNYGYTF.

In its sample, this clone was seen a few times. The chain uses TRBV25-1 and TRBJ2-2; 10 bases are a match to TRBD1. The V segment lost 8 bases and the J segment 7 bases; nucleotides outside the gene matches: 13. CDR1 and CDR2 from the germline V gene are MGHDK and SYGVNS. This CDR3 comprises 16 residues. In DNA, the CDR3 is TGTGCCAGCCAAACAATGTGGACAGGGGGGGTCGGGGAGCTGTTTTTT. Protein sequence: CASQTMWTGGVGELFF.

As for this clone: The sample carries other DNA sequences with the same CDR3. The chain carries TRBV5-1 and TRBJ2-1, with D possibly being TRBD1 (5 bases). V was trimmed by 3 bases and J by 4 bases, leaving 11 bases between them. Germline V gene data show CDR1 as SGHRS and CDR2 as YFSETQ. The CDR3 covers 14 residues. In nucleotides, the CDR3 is TGCGCCAGCAGCTCCCTAGGGGCATACAATGAGCAGTTCTTC. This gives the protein CASSSLGAYNEQFF.

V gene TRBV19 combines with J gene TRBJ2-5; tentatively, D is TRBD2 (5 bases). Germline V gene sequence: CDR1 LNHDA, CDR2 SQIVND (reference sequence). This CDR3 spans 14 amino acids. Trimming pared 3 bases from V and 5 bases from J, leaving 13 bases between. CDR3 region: CASSIRTTGETQYF. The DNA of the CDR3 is TGTGCCAGTAGTATCAGGACCACGGGGGAGACCCAGTACTTC.

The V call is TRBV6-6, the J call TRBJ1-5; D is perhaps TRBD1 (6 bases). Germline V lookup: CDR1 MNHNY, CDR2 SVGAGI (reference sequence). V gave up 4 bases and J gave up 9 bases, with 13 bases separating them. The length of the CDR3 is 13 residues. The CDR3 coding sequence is TGTGCCAGCAGTTGGGACACCCAAGGGCCCCAGCATTTT. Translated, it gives CASSWDTQGPQHF.